This passage covers 3 T cell receptor beta chains from one sample sequenced in a study of beta chain features in type 1 diabetes. Expressed TCRB transcripts were sequenced because the entire RNA isolate underwent reverse transcription. Sequenced by immunoSEQ multiplex PCR; TCRdb stores in-frame clones only, minus some. The table shows roughly 500,000 clones, with about 30% occurring only once. The sequencing input was naive CD4+ T cells from blood. All receptors derive from a man younger than 35 in good health.

This clone was picked up a small number of times. The same CDR3 can be traced to other DNA sequences in this sample. V gene TRBV29-1 combines with J gene TRBJ2-7; D call uncertain. The CDR3 length is 11 residues. The ends were cut back, 1 base at V and 4 bases at J, with 5 bases in the middle. Germline CDR1 reads SQVTM; CDR2 reads ANQGSEA. In DNA form, the CDR3 reads TGCAGCGTTGAAGTGGGTTACGAGCAGTACTTC. It codes for CSVEVGYEQYF.

This rearrangement joins TRBV7-2 to TRBJ2-5; TRBD2 matches at 7 bases. CDR1 and CDR2 from the germline V gene are SGHTA and FQGNSA. V shed 1 base and J 1 base; nucleotides not matched to a gene: 3. The CDR3 sequence is 15 residues long. The CDR3 protein is CASSLGDYSQETQYF. The CDR3 coding sequence is TGTGCCAGCAGCTTAGGGGACTACTCCCAAGAGACCCAGTACTTC.

This clone was seen more than once but under ten times. The sample holds other DNA sequences that translate to the same CDR3. J is TRBJ1-5 and V is TRBV18; D remains unclear. Trimming cost V 4 bases and J 0 bases, with 4 bases left between them. Germline CDR1 reads KGHSH; CDR2 reads LQKENI. CDR3 length: 13 amino acids. CDR3 bases: TGTGCCAGCTCACGGGATAGCAATCAGCCCCAGCATTTT. This translates into CASSRDSNQPQHF.